The TCR beta chain described here comes from a study of PD-L1 blockade in urothelial cancer. Study-wide context: Males with bladder-origin urothelial cancer constituted about 85% of the roughly 30 patients. Between 0 and 3 prior chemotherapy regimens had been given to patients. After treatment start, blood was analyzed at 3 weeks (second dose) and at 6 weeks. Among blood samples, the median T cell count was some 140,000.

This clone was seen just once. Profiled with immunoSEQ multiplex PCR; TCRdb holds only in-frame clones, not every one. The sample includes under 95,000 clones, 84% seen only once; the top ten take around 1.9%. The time point is: pretreatment peripheral blood. The TCR sequence derives from a man aged 60 to 69 with urothelial cancer. The source was PBMCs, collected around atezolizumab (anti-PD-L1) treatment.

In DNA form, the CDR3 reads TGTGCCAGCAGCCCGGGACTAGCGGTACAAGAGACCCAGTACTTC. Residues: CASSPGLAVQETQYF. The rearrangement joins TRBV5-6 to TRBJ2-5; 11 bases fit TRBD2. J gave up 2 bases and V 4 bases, and 4 bases lay outside the gene matches. From germline, CDR1 is SGHDT and CDR2 YYEEEE. The CDR3 is 15 amino acids.